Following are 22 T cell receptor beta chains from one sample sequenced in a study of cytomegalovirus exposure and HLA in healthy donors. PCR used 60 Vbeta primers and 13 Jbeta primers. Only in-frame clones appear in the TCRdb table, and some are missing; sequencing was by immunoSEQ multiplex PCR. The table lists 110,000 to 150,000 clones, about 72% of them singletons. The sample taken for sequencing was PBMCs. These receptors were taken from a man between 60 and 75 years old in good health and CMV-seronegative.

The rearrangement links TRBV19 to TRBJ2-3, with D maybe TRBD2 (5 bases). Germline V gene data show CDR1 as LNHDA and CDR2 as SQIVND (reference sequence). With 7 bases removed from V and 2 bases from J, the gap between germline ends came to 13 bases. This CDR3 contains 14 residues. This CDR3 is CASTSADYTDTQYF. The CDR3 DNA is TGTGCCAGTACTTCAGCGGATTACACAGATACGCAGTATTTT.

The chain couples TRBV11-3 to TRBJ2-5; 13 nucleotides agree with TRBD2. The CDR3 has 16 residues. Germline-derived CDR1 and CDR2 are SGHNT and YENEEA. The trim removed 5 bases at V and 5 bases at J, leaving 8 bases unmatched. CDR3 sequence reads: CASSTGTSGTGETQYF. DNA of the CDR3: TGTGCCAGCAGCACTGGGACTAGCGGGACGGGGGAGACCCAGTACTTC.

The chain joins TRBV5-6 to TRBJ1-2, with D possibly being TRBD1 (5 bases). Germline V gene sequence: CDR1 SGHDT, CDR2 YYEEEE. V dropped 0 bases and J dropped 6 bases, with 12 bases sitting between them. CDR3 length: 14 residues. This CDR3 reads CASSLGRAVDGYTF. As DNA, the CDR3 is TGTGCCAGCAGCTTGGGCAGGGCGGTGGATGGCTACACCTTC. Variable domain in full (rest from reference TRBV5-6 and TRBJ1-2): DAGVTQSPTHLIKTRGQQVTLRCSPKSGHDTVSWYQQALGQGPQFIFQYYEEEERQRGNFPDRFSGHQFPNYSSELNVNALLLGDSALYLCASSLGRAVDGYTFGSGTRLTVV.

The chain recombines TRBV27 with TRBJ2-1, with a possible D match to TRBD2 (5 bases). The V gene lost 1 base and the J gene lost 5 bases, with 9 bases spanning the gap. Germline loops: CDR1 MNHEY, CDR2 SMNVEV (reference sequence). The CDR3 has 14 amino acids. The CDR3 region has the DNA TGTGCCAGCAGTTTATTCGGGAATCACAATGAGCAGTTCTTC. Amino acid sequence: CASSLFGNHNEQFF.

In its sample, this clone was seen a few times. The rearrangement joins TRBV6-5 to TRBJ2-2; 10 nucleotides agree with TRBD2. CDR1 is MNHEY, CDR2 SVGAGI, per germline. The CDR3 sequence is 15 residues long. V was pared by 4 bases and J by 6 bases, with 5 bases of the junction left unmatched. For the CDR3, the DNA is TGTGCCAGCAGTTCAGCGGGAGGGCCGGCCGGGGAGCTGTTTTTT. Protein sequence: CASSSAGGPAGELFF.

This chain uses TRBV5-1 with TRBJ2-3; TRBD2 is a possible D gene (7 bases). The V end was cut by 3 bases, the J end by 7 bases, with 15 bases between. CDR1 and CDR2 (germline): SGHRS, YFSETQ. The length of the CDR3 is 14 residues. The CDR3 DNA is TGCGCCAGCAGCTGGGGGGGCCCGGAGTATACGCAGTATTTT. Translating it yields CASSWGGPEYTQYF.

The CDR3 DNA follows: TGTGCCAGCAGCTTAGAGCCCTCGGGACAGGGGGGGGACTACGAGCAGTACTTC. Translating it yields CASSLEPSGQGGDYEQYF. The chain recombines TRBV7-6 with TRBJ2-7; TRBD1 agrees at 11 bases. This CDR3 has 18 amino acids. The V and J ends lost 1 base and 3 bases, in that order; junction bases with no gene match: 11. Per the germline V gene, CDR1 is SGHVS and CDR2 is FNYEAQ. Looking up the rest from reference TRBV7-6 and TRBJ2-7 gives the full variable domain: GAGVSQSPRYKVTKRGQDVALRCDPISGHVSLYWYRQALGQGPEFLTYFNYEAQQDKSGLPNDRFSAERPEGSISTLTIQRTEQRDSAMYRCASSLEPSGQGGDYEQYFGPGTRLTVT.

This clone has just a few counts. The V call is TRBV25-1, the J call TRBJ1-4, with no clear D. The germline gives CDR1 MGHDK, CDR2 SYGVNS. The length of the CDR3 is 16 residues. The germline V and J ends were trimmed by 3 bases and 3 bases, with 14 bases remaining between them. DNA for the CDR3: TGTGCCAGCAGTGAGGGCCGCATGGCGTCTAATGAAAAACTGTTTTTT. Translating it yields CASSEGRMASNEKLFF.

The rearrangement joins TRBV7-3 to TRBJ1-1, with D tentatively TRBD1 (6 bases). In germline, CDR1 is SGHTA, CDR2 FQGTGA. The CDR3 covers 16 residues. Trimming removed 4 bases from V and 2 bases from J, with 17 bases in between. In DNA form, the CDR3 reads TGTGCCAGCAGCTCGACCCCTCGGGACACTAACACTGAAGCTTTCTTT. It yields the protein CASSSTPRDTNTEAFF.

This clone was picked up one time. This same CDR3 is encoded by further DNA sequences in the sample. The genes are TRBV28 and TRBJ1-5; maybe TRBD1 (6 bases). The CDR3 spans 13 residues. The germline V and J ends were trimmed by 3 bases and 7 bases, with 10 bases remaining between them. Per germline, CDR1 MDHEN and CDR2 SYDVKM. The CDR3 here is CASSFRGGQPQHF. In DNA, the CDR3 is TGTGCCAGCAGTTTCAGGGGTGGCCAGCCCCAGCATTTT.

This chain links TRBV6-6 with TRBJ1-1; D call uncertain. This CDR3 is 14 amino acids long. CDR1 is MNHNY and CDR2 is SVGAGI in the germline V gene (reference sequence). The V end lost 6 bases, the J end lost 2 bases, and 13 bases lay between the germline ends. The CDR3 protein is CASRMDRGNTEAFF. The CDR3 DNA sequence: TGTGCCAGCAGGATGGACCGGGGAAACACTGAAGCTTTCTTT.

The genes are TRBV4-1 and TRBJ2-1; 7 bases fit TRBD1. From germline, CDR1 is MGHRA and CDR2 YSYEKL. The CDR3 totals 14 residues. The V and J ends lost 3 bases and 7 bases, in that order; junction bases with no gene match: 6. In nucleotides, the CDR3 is TGCGCCAGCAGCCACCAAACAGGGGTGAATGAGCAGTTCTTC. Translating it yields CASSHQTGVNEQFF.

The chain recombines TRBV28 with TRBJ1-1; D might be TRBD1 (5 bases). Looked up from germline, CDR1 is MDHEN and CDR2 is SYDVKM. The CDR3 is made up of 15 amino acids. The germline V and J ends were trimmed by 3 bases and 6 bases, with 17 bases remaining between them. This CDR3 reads CASSFFRGFRAEAFF. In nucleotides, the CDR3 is TGTGCCAGCAGTTTTTTTAGGGGATTTCGGGCTGAAGCTTTCTTT.

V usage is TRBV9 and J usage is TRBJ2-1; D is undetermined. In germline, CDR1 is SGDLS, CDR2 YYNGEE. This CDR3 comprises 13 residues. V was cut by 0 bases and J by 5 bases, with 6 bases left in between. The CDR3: CASSVVQDNEQFF. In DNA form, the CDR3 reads TGTGCCAGCAGCGTAGTGCAGGACAATGAGCAGTTCTTC.

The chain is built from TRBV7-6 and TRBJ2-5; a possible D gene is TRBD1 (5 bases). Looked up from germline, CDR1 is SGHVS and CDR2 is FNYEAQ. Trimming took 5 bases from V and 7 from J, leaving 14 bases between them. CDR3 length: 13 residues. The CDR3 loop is CASSDSAPGTQYF. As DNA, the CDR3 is TGTGCCAGCAGCGACAGTGCCCCGGGGACCCAGTACTTC.

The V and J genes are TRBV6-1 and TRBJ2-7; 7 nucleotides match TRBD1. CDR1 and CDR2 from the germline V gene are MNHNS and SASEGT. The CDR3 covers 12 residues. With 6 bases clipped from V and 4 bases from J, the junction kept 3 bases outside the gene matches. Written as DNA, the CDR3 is TGTGCCAGCAGGTGGGACAGTTACGAGCAGTACTTC. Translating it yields CASRWDSYEQYF.

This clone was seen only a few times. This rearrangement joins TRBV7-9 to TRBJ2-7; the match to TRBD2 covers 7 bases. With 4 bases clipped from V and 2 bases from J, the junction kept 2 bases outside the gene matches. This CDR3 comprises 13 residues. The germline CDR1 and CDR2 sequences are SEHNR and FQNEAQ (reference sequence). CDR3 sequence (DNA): TGTGCCAGCAGCTGGAGCGGGGCCTACGAGCAGTACTTC. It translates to CASSWSGAYEQYF.

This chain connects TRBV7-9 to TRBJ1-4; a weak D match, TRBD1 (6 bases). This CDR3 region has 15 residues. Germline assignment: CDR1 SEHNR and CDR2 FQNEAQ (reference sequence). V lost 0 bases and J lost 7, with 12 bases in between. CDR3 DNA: TGTGCCAGCAGCTTAGCGGGGGCTGGTGGTGAAAAACTGTTTTTT. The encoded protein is CASSLAGAGGEKLFF.

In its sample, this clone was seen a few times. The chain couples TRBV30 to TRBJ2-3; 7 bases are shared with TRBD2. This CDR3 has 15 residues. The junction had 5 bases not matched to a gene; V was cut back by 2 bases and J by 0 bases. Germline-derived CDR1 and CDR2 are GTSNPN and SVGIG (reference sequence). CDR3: CAWSLATSSTDTQYF. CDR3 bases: TGTGCCTGGAGTTTGGCGACTAGCAGCACAGATACGCAGTATTTT. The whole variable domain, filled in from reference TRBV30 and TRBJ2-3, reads SQTIHQWPATLVQPVGSPLSLECTVEGTSNPNLYWYRQAAGRGLQLLFYSVGIGQISSEVPQNLSASRPQDRQFILSSKKLLLSDSGFYLCAWSLATSSTDTQYFGPGTRLTVL.

CDR3 in amino acids: CASSEVPGGNNQPQHF. CDR3 nucleotides: TGTGCCAGCAGTGAAGTGCCAGGGGGAAACAATCAGCCCCAGCATTTT. The chain employs TRBV6-1 and TRBJ1-5; TRBD1 aligns across 7 bases. The length of the CDR3 is 16 residues. V trimming: 1 base; J trimming: 3 bases; junction bases outside the gene matches: 6. From germline, CDR1 is MNHNS and CDR2 SASEGT.

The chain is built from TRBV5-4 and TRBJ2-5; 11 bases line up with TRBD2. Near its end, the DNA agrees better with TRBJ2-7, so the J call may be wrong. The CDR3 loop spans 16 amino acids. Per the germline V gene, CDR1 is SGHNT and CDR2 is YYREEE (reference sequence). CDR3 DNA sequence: TGTGCCAGCAGCTCCGGGACTAGCGGTAGCTCCTACGAGCAGTACTTC. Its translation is CASSSGTSGSSYEQYF.

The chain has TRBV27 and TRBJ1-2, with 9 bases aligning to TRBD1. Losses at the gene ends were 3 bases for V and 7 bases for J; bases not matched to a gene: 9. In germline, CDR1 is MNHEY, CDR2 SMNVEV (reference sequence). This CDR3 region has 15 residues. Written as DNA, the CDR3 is TGTGCCAGCAGTTTTCAGTGGGACAGGGCGGGTGGCTACACCTTC. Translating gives CASSFQWDRAGGYTF.